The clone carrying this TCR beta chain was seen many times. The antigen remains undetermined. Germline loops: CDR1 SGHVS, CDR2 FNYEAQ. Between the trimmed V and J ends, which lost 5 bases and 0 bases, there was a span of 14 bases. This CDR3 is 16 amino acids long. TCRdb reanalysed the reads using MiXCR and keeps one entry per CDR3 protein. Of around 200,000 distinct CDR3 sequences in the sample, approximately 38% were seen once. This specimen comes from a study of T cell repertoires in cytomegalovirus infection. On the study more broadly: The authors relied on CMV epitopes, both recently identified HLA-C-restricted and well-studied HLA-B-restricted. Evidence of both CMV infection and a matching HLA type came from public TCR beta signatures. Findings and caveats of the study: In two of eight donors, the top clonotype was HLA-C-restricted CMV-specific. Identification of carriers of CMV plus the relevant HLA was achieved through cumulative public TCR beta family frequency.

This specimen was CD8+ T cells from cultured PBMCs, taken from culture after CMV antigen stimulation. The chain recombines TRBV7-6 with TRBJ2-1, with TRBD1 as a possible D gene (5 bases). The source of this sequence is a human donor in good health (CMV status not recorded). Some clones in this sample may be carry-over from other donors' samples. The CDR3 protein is CASSLDSPYSYNEQFF. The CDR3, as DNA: TGTGCCAGCAGCCTAGACAGCCCTTACTCCTACAATGAGCAGTTCTTC.